These 9 T cell receptor beta chains share one sample of origin, sequenced in a study of cytomegalovirus exposure and HLA in healthy donors. A multiplex PCR was run with 60 Vbeta primers and 13 Jbeta primers. TCRdb keeps only in-frame clones here, not all; method: immunoSEQ multiplex PCR. The sample lists 45,000 to 75,000 clones, about 73% occurring once. Sequenced sample: PBMCs. The receptors stem from a woman in her fifties or sixties in good health and CMV-seropositive.

The V call is TRBV27, the J call TRBJ2-2, with 7 bases lining up with TRBD1. The ends lost 2 bases at V and 7 bases at J; junction bases unmatched: 7. The germline V gene encodes CDR1 MNHEY and CDR2 SMNVEV (reference sequence). The CDR3 is 15 amino acids. The CDR3 region is CASSLEWTGSGELFF. Written as DNA, the CDR3 is TGTGCCAGCAGTTTAGAGTGGACAGGAAGCGGGGAGCTGTTTTTT.

J is TRBJ1-5 and V is TRBV2, with a tentative D call TRBD1 (6 bases). The CDR3 has 15 amino acids. Trimming removed 3 bases from V and 6 bases from J, with 15 bases in between. Germline assignment: CDR1 SNHLY and CDR2 FYNNEI. The CDR3 DNA reads TGTGCCAGCAGTGACCGGGGGGCTCGGGGTCAGCCCCAGCATTTT. Protein: CASSDRGARGQPQHF.

The chain is built from TRBV19 and TRBJ1-5; TRBD1 matches 8 bases. The CDR3 sequence is 18 residues long. Germline CDR1 LNHDA, CDR2 SQIVND (reference sequence). The J segment lost 0 bases and the V segment lost 6 bases, leaving 13 bases of the junction unmatched. CDR3 region: CASSSGQGRSISNQPQHF. DNA of the CDR3: TGTGCCAGTAGCTCCGGACAGGGACGTTCAATTAGCAATCAGCCCCAGCATTTT.

The CDR3 is CASSPTSAQNIQYF. The CDR3 DNA follows: TGTGCCAGCAGTCCGACTAGCGCCCAAAACATTCAGTACTTC. The J gene is TRBJ2-4, the V gene TRBV7-3, with 8 bases matching TRBD2. CDR1 is SGHTA and CDR2 is FQGTGA in the germline V gene. The CDR3 contains 14 residues. With 6 bases clipped from V and 5 bases from J, the junction kept 6 bases outside the gene matches.

The V and J genes are TRBV9 and TRBJ2-3; 8 bases align to TRBD2. CDR3 length: 16 residues. Per germline, CDR1 SGDLS and CDR2 YYNGEE. Germline trimming cut 0 bases from V and 5 bases from J; bases unmatched to any gene: 8. The CDR3 protein is CASSVVPGGAGDTQYF. CDR3 nucleotide sequence: TGTGCCAGCAGCGTAGTCCCCGGGGGGGCTGGAGATACGCAGTATTTT.

The chain combines TRBV9 with TRBJ1-4; D is ambiguous. This CDR3 is built from 14 residues. The germline V and J ends were trimmed by 0 bases and 0 bases, with 3 bases remaining between them. Germline CDR1 and CDR2: SGDLS and YYNGEE. CDR3 amino acids: CASSVAATNEKLFF. The CDR3 coding sequence is TGTGCCAGCAGCGTAGCCGCAACTAATGAAAAACTGTTTTTT. The variable domain in full, with the rest retrieved from reference TRBV9 and TRBJ1-4, is DSGVTQTPKHLITATGQRVTLRCSPRSGDLSVYWYQQSLDQGLQFLIQYYNGEERAKGNILERFSAQQFPDLHSELNLSSLELGDSALYFCASSVAATNEKLFFGSGTQLSVL.

The DNA for the CDR3 is TGTGCCAGCAGCAAGGGACTGGTTAACACTGAAGCTTTCTTT. As protein: CASSKGLVNTEAFF. The chain couples TRBV5-5 to TRBJ1-1; possible D gene TRBD1, 5 bases. Germline CDR1 reads SGHKS; CDR2 reads YYEKEE (reference sequence). Trimming removed 4 bases at V and 2 bases at J, with 12 bases between. This CDR3 region has 14 residues.

In this sample, this clone turned up many times. Within the sample, other DNA sequences also encode this same CDR3. The J gene is TRBJ2-7, the V gene TRBV7-2, with 15 bases identical to TRBD2. Germline V gene data show CDR1 as SGHTA and CDR2 as FQGNSA. After removal of 5 bases from V and 4 bases from J, the junction contained 6 bases not matched to a gene. The CDR3 spans 16 residues. CDR3 bases: TGTGCCAGCAGCCTCTTGGGACTAGCGGGGGGTTACGAGCAGTACTTC. Protein: CASSLLGLAGGYEQYF.

The V gene is TRBV19, the J gene TRBJ1-1; TRBD1 agrees at 9 bases. The CDR3 has 14 residues. Germline V gene data show CDR1 as LNHDA and CDR2 as SQIVND (reference sequence). V trimming: 5 bases; J trimming: 2 bases; junction bases outside the gene matches: 3. CDR3 sequence (DNA): TGTGCCAGTAGTCGGACAGGGGCCAACACTGAAGCTTTCTTT. Translating it yields CASSRTGANTEAFF.